Sequencing of this T cell receptor beta chain was carried out in a study of human T cells and chemical hapten exposure. This clonotype appeared a few times. This sample's time point: patch test 2, 6 weeks after DPC sensitization. Treatment defined: therapeutic diphenylcyclopropenone sensitization with weekly scalp DPC. CDR3 length: 14 residues. Germline V gene data show CDR1 as ENHRY and CDR2 as SYGVKD. Deletions cut 6 bases from V and 5 bases from J, with 17 bases between. TCRdb fed the RACE reads into MiXCR, producing one record per CDR3 protein. The data show some 350,000 distinct CDR3 sequences, with 6% to 7% seen just once and less than 6.5% held by the top ten.

This sequence was found in a woman between 18 and 29 years old with alopecia areata. Some clones in this sample may be carry-over from other donors' samples. The chain joins TRBV10-3 to TRBJ2-7; TRBD1 might be the D (6 bases). This specimen consisted of whole blood, obtained in connection with sensitization to the hapten diphenylcyclopropenone (DPC). CDR3 residues: CAISPGQSPDEQYF. The CDR3 coding sequence is TGTGCCATCAGCCCCGGACAGTCCCCCGACGAGCAGTACTTC.